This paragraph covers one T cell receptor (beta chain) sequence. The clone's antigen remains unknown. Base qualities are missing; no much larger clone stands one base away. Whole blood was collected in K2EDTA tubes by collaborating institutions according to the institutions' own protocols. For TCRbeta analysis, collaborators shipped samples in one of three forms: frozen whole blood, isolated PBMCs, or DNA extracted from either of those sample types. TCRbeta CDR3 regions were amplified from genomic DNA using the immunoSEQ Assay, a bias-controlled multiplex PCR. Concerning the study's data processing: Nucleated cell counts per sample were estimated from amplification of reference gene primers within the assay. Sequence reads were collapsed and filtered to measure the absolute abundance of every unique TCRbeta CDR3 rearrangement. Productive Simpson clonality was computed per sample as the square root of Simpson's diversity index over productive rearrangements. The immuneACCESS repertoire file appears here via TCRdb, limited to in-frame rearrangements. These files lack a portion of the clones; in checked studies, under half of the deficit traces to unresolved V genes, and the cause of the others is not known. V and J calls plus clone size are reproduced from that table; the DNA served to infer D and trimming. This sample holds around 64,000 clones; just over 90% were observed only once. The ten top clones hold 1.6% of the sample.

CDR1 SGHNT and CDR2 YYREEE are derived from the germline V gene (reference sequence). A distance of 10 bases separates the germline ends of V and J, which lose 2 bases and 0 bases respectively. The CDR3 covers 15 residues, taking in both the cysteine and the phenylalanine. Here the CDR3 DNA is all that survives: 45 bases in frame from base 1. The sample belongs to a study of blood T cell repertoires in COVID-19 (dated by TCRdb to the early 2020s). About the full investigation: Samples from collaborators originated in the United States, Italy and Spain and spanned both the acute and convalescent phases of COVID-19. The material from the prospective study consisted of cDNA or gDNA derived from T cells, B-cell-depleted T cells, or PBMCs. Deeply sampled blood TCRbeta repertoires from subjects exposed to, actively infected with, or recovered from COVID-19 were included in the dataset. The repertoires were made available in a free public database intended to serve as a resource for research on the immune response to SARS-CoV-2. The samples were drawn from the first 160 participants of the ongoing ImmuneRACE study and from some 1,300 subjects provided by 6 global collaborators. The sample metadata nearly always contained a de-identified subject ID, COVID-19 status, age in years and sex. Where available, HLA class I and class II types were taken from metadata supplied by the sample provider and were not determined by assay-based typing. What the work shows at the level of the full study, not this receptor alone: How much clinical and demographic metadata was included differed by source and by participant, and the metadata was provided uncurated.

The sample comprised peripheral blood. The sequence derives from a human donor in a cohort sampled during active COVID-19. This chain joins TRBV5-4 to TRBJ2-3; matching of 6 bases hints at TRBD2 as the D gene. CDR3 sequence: CASSFQAGSTDTQYF. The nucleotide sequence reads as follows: TGTGCCAGCAGCTTTCAAGCGGGCAGCACAGATACGCAGTATTTT.